One and the same sample provided the 17 T cell receptor beta chains below, sequenced in a study of response to subunit inactivated influenza vaccine (dated by TCRdb to between 2017 and 2018). The library was produced with RT-PCR. The instrument given in TCRdb is Illumina HiSeq 2500. TCRdb trimmed the raw reads at Q25, called clones with MiXCR and kept productive beta chains. Each CDR3 protein appears once, grouped with its most common genes and DNA. This sample lists hundreds of thousands of distinct CDR3 sequences; approximately 14% were detected once. The top ten hold around 6.5% of the sample. The sample consisted of PBMCs from blood, taken 14 to 15 days before vaccination. The receptors originated from a man aged 50 to 59 who received an inactivated influenza vaccine. Donor details come from another sample of the same person, matched by shared clones.

V usage is TRBV29-1 and J usage is TRBJ2-1; the D gene is possibly TRBD2 (6 bases). The CDR3 totals 15 residues. Germline CDR1 and CDR2: SQVTM and ANQGSEA. The germline V and J ends were trimmed by 5 bases and 4 bases, with 18 bases remaining between them. CDR3 region: CSVPSAGWEYNEQFF. Written as DNA, the CDR3 is TGCAGCGTTCCGTCCGCGGGATGGGAATACAATGAGCAGTTCTTC.

The J gene is TRBJ2-7, the V gene TRBV6-1; the match to TRBD2 covers 7 bases. J was trimmed by 3 bases and V by 4 bases; bases with no gene match: 9. This CDR3 has 15 residues. Germline assignment: CDR1 MNHNS and CDR2 SASEGT. CDR3 loop: CASSGRSGALYEQYF. CDR3 sequence (DNA): TGTGCCAGCAGTGGACGGAGCGGGGCTCTCTACGAGCAGTACTTC.

This clonotype turned up a few times. This chain connects TRBV5-1 to TRBJ2-7; TRBD2 matches at 10 bases. Per germline, CDR1 SGHRS and CDR2 YFSETQ. V dropped 0 bases and J dropped 4; count of bases not matched to a gene: 4. The length of the CDR3 is 15 residues. CDR3 region: CASSLVSSGSYEQYF. The CDR3 DNA reads as TGCGCCAGCAGCTTGGTGTCTAGCGGGAGTTACGAGCAGTACTTC.

The chain employs TRBV7-6 and TRBJ1-1, with a tentative D call TRBD1 (6 bases). Germline V gene lookup returns CDR1 SGHVS and CDR2 FNYEAQ. The CDR3 consists of 15 residues. V lost 4 bases, J lost 3 bases, and 15 bases lay in between. The CDR3 loop reads CASSSLMHRDTEAFF. DNA for the CDR3: TGTGCCAGCAGCTCTCTGATGCACAGGGACACTGAAGCTTTCTTT.

This clonotype occurred many times. The chain is built from TRBV12-3 or TRBV12-4 and TRBJ2-5; weak D call: TRBD2 (6 bases). The CDR3 spans 14 residues. V was trimmed by 1 base and J by 1 base, leaving 7 bases between them. The CDR3 loop is CASSLVGGQETQYF. For the CDR3, the DNA is TGTGCCAGCAGTTTAGTCGGGGGCCAAGAGACCCAGTACTTC.

This clonotype was recorded a few times. The chain recombines TRBV28 with TRBJ1-2; TRBD1 might be the D (6 bases). This CDR3 comprises 13 residues. Trimming cost V 8 bases and J 0 bases, with 10 bases left between them. Germline CDR1 is MDHEN and CDR2 is SYDVKM. The CDR3 loop is CASGDISNYGYTF. DNA for the CDR3: TGTGCCAGCGGGGACATCTCTAACTATGGCTACACCTTC.

This clonotype was seen a few times. This chain links TRBV20-1 with TRBJ2-7; D is undetermined. The CDR3 runs to 13 residues. Germline loops: CDR1 DFQATT, CDR2 SNEGSKA (reference sequence). V lost 0 bases, J lost 6 bases, and 12 bases lay in between. The CDR3 is CSARDPARSEQYF. The CDR3 nucleotides read TGCAGTGCTAGAGATCCCGCCCGCTCCGAGCAGTACTTC.

This clonotype showed up many times. This chain connects TRBV7-2 to TRBJ2-1, with D perhaps TRBD1 or TRBD2 (6 bases each). CDR1 and CDR2 (germline): SGHTA, FQGNSA. The CDR3 runs to 14 residues. The ends were cut back, 1 base at V and 9 bases at J, with 13 bases in the middle. The CDR3 region is CASSLGRGASEQFF. The CDR3 DNA sequence: TGTGCCAGCAGCTTAGGGAGGGGGGCGAGTGAGCAGTTCTTC.

V is TRBV7-2 and J is TRBJ1-5; 12 nucleotides line up with TRBD1. Germline CDR1 reads SGHTA; CDR2 reads FQGNSA. The CDR3 contains 15 residues. V was clipped by 6 bases and J by 7 bases; unmatched bases: 7. Here the CDR3 reads CASRAGTGGRQPQHF. The CDR3 bases are TGTGCCAGCAGGGCCGGGACAGGGGGCCGGCAGCCCCAGCATTTT.

This clonotype has just a few counts. CDR3 coding DNA: TGTGCCAGCAGCCAAGATCACGGATTAGGGGGCTACACCTTC. Amino acid sequence: CASSQDHGLGGYTF. V usage is TRBV3-1 and J usage is TRBJ1-2; D ambiguous. CDR1 is LGHDT and CDR2 is YNNKEL in the germline V gene (reference sequence). Trimming left V 0 bases short and J 8 bases short, with 13 bases between. The CDR3 has 14 amino acids. The full variable domain, completed using reference TRBV3-1 and TRBJ1-2, is DTAVSQTPKYLVTQMGNDKSIKCEQNLGHDTMYWYKQDSKKFLKIMFSYNNKELIINETVPNRFSPKSPDKAHLNLHINSLELGDSAVYFCASSQDHGLGGYTFGSGTRLTVV.

The CDR3 loop is CASSFVPGGQFF. DNA of the CDR3: TGTGCCAGCAGTTTTGTCCCGGGTGGGCAGTTCTTC. The chain has TRBV12-3 or TRBV12-4 and TRBJ2-1, with D unresolved. The CDR3 contains 12 residues. Trimming took off 3 bases at V and 12 bases at J, with 12 bases between the two ends.

Relative to its sample, this clonotype is medium-sized. The gene calls are TRBV7-2 and TRBJ2-7, with 8 bases that match TRBD1. Germline V CDR1 and CDR2: SGHTA, FQGNSA. The CDR3 contains 15 residues. Trimming cost V 3 bases and J 7 bases; bases outside gene matches: 11. The CDR3 bases are TGTGCCAGCAGCTTTGGTTCGGGACAGGCGAAAGAGCAGTACTTC. Amino acids: CASSFGSGQAKEQYF. Filled out from reference TRBV7-2 and TRBJ2-7, the complete variable domain reads GAGVSQSPSNKVTEKGKDVELRCDPISGHTALYWYRQSLGQGLEFLIYFQGNSAPDKSGLPSDRFSAERTGGSVSTLTIQRTQQEDSAVYLCASSFGSGQAKEQYFGPGTRLTVT.

This clonotype was seen ten or more times. The chain couples TRBV29-1 to TRBJ2-3, with a weak D call TRBD2 (6 bases). Per the germline V gene, CDR1 is SQVTM and CDR2 is ANQGSEA. The CDR3 spans 13 residues. The CDR3 nucleotides are TGCACCACACTCGGGACTCGAGGGGATACGCAGTATTTT. This codes for CTTLGTRGDTQYF.

In its sample, this clonotype was seen a few times. This chain uses TRBV19 with TRBJ2-4; D is perhaps TRBD2 (6 bases). V gave up 3 bases and J gave up 6 bases, with 12 bases separating them. This CDR3 is built from 14 residues. CDR1 LNHDA and CDR2 SQIVND come from the germline V gene (reference sequence). The CDR3 protein is CASSMGRAGNIQYF. The CDR3, as DNA: TGTGCCAGTAGTATGGGCCGAGCGGGAAACATTCAGTACTTC.

This clonotype has more than one count but fewer than ten. The chain combines TRBV5-1 with TRBJ1-1; D unresolved. Germline V CDR1 and CDR2: SGHRS, YFSETQ. The CDR3 spans 14 residues. V lost 4 bases and J 6 bases, leaving 16 bases between the germline ends. The CDR3 here is CASSPRGRYPEAFF. Here the CDR3 DNA reads TGCGCCAGCAGCCCCAGAGGGCGTTACCCTGAAGCTTTCTTT.

Of note for this clonotype: A much larger clonotype is one base distant, so this may be a read error. J is TRBJ1-6 and V is TRBV20-1; 12 bases align to TRBD1. The germline V gene has CDR1 DFQATT and CDR2 SNEGSKA (reference sequence). The CDR3 spans 16 residues. The CDR3, as DNA: TGCAGTGCTAGACCGGGACAGGGGGCGATGAGTTCACCCTTCCACTTT. Amino acids: CSARPGQGAMSSPFHF.

This clonotype has at least ten counts. The chain recombines TRBV4-3 with TRBJ1-5; D call uncertain. CDR3 length equals 15 residues. V shed 0 bases and J shed 2 bases, with 8 bases lying between them. Germline V lookup: CDR1 LGHNA, CDR2 YSLEER. The CDR3 is CASSQDLGGNQPQHF. CDR3 bases: TGCGCCAGCAGCCAAGATCTCGGGGGCAATCAGCCCCAGCATTTT.